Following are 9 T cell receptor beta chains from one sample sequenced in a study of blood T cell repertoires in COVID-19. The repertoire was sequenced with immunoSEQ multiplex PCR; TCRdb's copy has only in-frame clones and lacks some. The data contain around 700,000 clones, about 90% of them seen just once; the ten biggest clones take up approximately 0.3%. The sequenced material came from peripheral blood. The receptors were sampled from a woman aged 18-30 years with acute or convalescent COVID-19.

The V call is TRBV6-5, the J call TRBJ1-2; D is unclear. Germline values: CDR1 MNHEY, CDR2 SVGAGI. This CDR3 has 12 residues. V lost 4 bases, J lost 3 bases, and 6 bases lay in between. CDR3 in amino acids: CASSSQDYGYTF. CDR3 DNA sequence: TGTGCCAGCAGTTCCCAGGACTATGGCTACACCTTC.

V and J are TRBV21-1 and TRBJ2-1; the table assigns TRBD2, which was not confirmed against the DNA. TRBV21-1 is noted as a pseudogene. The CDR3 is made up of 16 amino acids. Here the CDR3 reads CASSRLAGESYNEQFF. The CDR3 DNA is TGTGCCAGCAGCAGGCTAGCGGGGGAGTCCTACAATGAGCAGTTCTTC.

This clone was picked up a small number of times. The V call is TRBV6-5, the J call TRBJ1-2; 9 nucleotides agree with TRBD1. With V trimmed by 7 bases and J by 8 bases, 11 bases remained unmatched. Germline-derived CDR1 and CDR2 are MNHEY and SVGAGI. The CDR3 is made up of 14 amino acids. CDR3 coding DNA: TGTGCCAGCAACTCCGGGACAGGGTTGTCGGGCTACACCTTC. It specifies CASNSGTGLSGYTF.

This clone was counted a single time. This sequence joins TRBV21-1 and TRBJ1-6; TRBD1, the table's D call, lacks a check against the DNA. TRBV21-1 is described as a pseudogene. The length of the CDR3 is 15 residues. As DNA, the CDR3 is TGTGCCAGCAGCAAAGACGCAGGGTGGAATTCACCCCTCCACTTT. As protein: CASSKDAGWNSPLHF.

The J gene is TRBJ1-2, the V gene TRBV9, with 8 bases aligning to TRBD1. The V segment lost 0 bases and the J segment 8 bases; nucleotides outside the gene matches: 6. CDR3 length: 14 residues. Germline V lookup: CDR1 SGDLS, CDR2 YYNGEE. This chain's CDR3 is CASSVDGRGQGYTF. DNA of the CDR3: TGTGCCAGCAGCGTAGATGGCAGGGGGCAAGGCTACACCTTC.

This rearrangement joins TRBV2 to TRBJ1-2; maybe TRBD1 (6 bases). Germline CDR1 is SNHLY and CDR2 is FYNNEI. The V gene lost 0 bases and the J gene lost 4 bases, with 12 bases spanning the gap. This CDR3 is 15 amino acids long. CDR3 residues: CASSEAQVRGYGYTF. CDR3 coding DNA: TGTGCCAGCAGTGAAGCGCAGGTCAGGGGCTATGGCTACACCTTC. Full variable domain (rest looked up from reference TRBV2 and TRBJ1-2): EPEVTQTPSHQVTQMGQEVILRCVPISNHLYFYWYRQILGQKVEFLVSFYNNEISEKSEIFDDQFSVERPDGSNFTLKIRSTKLEDSAMYFCASSEAQVRGYGYTFGSGTRLTVV.

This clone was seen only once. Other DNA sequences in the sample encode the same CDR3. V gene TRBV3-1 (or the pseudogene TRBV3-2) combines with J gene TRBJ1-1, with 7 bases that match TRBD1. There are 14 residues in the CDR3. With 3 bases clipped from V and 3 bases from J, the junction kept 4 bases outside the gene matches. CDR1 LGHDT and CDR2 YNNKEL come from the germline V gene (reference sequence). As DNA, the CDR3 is TGTGCCAGCAGCCAGCTCACAGGGGACACTGAAGCTTTCTTT. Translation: CASSQLTGDTEAFF.

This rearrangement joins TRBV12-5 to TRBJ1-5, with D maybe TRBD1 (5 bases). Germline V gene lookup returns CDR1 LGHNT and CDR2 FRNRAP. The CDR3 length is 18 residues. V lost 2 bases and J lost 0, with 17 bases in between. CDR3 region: CASGLRAGPPYSNQPQHF. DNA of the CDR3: TGTGCTAGTGGTTTGCGGGCAGGGCCCCCCTATAGCAATCAGCCCCAGCATTTT.

CDR3 DNA sequence: TGTGCCAGCAGCGCCCCAACTAGCGGGGGACACACAGATACGCAGTATTTT. Its translation: CASSAPTSGGHTDTQYF. The chain couples TRBV9 to TRBJ2-3; 11 nucleotides agree with TRBD2. CDR3 length: 17 residues. CDR1 and CDR2 from the germline V gene are SGDLS and YYNGEE. The J segment lost 2 bases and the V segment lost 3 bases, leaving 8 bases of the junction unmatched.